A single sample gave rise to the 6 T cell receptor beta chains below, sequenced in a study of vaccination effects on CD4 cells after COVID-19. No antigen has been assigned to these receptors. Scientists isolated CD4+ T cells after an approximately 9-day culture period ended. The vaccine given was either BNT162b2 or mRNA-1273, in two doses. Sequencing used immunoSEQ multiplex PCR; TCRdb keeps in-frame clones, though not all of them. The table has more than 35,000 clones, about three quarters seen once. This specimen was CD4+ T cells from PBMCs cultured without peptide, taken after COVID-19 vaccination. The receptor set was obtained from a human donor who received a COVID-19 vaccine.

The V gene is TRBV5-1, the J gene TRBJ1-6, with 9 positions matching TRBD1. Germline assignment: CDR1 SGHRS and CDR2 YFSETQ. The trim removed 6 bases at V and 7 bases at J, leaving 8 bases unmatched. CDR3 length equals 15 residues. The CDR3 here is CASTLRQGENSPLHF. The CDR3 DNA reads TGCGCCAGCACCCTCCGACAGGGGGAGAATTCACCCCTCCACTTT.

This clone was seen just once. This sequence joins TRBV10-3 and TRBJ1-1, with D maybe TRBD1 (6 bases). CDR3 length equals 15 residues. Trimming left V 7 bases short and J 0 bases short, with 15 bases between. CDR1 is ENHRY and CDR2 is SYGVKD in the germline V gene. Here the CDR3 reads CAITLGGAVNTEAFF. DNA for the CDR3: TGTGCCATCACCTTGGGGGGCGCGGTGAACACTGAAGCTTTCTTT.

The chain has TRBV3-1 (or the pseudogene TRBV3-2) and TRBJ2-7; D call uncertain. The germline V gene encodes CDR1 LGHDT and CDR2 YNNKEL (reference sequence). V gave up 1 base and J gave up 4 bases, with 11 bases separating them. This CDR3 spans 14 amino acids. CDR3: CASSQGAAKYEQYF. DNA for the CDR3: TGTGCCAGCAGCCAAGGGGCAGCTAAATACGAGCAGTACTTC.

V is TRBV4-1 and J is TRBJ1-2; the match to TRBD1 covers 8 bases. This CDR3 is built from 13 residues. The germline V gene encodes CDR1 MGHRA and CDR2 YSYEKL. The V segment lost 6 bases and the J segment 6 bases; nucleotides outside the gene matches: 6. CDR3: CASRLQGGDGYTF. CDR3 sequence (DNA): TGCGCCAGCAGACTACAGGGGGGAGATGGCTACACCTTC.

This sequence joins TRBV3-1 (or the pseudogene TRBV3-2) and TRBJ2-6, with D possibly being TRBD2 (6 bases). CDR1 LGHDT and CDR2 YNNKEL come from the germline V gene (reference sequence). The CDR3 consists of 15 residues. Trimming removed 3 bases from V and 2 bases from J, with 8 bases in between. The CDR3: CASSHGGAGANVLTF. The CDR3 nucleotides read TGTGCCAGCAGCCACGGAGGGGCTGGGGCCAACGTCCTGACTTTC.

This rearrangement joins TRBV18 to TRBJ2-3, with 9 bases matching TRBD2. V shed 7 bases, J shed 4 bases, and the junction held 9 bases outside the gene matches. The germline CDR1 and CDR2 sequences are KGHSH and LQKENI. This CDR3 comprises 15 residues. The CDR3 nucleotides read TGTGCCAGCTTGACAGCGGGGGGCGTGGCAGATACGCAGTATTTT. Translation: CASLTAGGVADTQYF.